These 23 T cell receptor beta chains came from one sample sequenced in a study of identical twins. Each CDR3 protein is one row after TCRdb ran MiXCR on the 5' RACE reads. The sample has approximately 680,000 distinct CDR3 sequences, less than 9% seen once. These data were likewise used in another study, on yellow fever vaccine responses in identical twins.

Input material: PBMCs. The receptors shown here come from a young woman in good health.

This clonotype was observed a handful of times. V is TRBV13 and J is TRBJ2-3; no clear D. Germline lookup yields CDR1 PRHDT and CDR2 FYEKMQ (reference sequence). Trimming removed 1 base from V and 9 bases from J, with 14 bases in between. The CDR3 extends over 14 amino acids. The DNA for the CDR3 is TGTGCCAGCAGCTTAGAAGAAGGGTTTGCAACGCAGTATTTT. Translated: CASSLEEGFATQYF.

The chain combines TRBV20-1 with TRBJ2-2; 9 positions match TRBD1. The CDR3 sequence is 15 residues long. Trimming removed 6 bases from V and 2 bases from J; junction bases left unmatched: 7. Germline CDR1 and CDR2: DFQATT and SNEGSKA (reference sequence). CDR3 residues: CSATPGQGNTGELFF. As DNA, the CDR3 is TGCAGTGCAACTCCGGGACAGGGTAACACCGGGGAGCTGTTTTTT.

This clonotype turned up a few times. This chain joins TRBV28 and TRBJ2-4, with D possibly called TRBD1 or TRBD2 (5 bases each). CDR1 is MDHEN, CDR2 SYDVKM, per germline. Deletions cut 7 bases from V and 0 bases from J, with 13 bases between. The CDR3 spans 15 residues. CDR3 region: CASNALGVAKNIQYF. Here the CDR3 DNA reads TGTGCCAGCAACGCCTTGGGGGTAGCCAAAAACATTCAGTACTTC.

This clonotype was recorded many times. The chain joins TRBV14 to TRBJ2-1; D may be TRBD1 (6 bases). Between the trimmed V and J ends, which lost 1 base and 9 bases, there was a span of 13 bases. In germline, CDR1 is SGHDN, CDR2 FVKESK. The CDR3 is made up of 14 amino acids. The CDR3 spells CASSQVQGSGEQFF. CDR3 sequence (DNA): TGTGCCAGCAGCCAAGTTCAGGGGTCTGGTGAGCAGTTCTTC.

This clonotype was recorded at least ten times. V gene TRBV28 combines with J gene TRBJ1-5, with D possibly being TRBD1 (5 bases). CDR3 size: 15 residues. Germline CDR1 is MDHEN and CDR2 is SYDVKM. V gave up 7 bases and J gave up 3 bases, with 16 bases separating them. The CDR3 region has the DNA TGTGCCAGCATTGGAAACGACAGCCCCAATCAGCCCCAGCATTTT. The encoded protein is CASIGNDSPNQPQHF.

This clonotype was found a few times. The chain combines TRBV20-1 with TRBJ2-1; D gene uncertain. Trimming stripped 6 bases from V and 5 bases from J, with 5 bases between. CDR3 length: 10 residues. Germline CDR1 is DFQATT and CDR2 is SNEGSKA (reference sequence). CDR3 in amino acids: CSAWDNEQFF. Here the CDR3 DNA reads TGCAGTGCCTGGGACAATGAGCAGTTCTTC.

This clonotype was observed a few times. This chain connects TRBV6-1 to TRBJ2-3; the match to TRBD1 covers 10 bases. CDR1 and CDR2 from the germline V gene are MNHNS and SASEGT. The length of the CDR3 is 15 residues. Germline trimming cut 1 base from V and 4 bases from J; bases unmatched to any gene: 2. As DNA, the CDR3 is TGTGCCAGCAGTGAAGGTGGGACAGGGGCAGATACGCAGTATTTT. Translated, it gives CASSEGGTGADTQYF.

This clonotype has ten or more counts. The chain couples TRBV5-1 to TRBJ2-7; weak D call: TRBD1 (5 bases). Germline loops: CDR1 SGHRS, CDR2 YFSETQ. Trimming left V 3 bases short and J 3 bases short, with 13 bases between. This CDR3 is 14 amino acids long. The CDR3 sequence is CASSWGQGSYEQYF. In nucleotides, the CDR3 is TGCGCCAGCAGCTGGGGTCAGGGCAGCTACGAGCAGTACTTC.

This clonotype has a handful of counts. The gene calls are TRBV20-1 and TRBJ2-1; 11 bases match TRBD2. Germline V gives CDR1 DFQATT, CDR2 SNEGSKA (reference sequence). The J segment lost 1 base and the V segment lost 3 bases, leaving 11 bases of the junction unmatched. This CDR3 spans 18 amino acids. CDR3 coding DNA: TGCAGTGCTAGGCAGCTCCTAGCGGGGGGCCCTTCCTACAATGAGCAGTTCTTC. This gives the protein CSARQLLAGGPSYNEQFF.

This clonotype has a handful of counts. The chain combines TRBV5-1 with TRBJ1-6, with TRBD1 identical over 8 bases. CDR1 and CDR2 (germline): SGHRS, YFSETQ. The V segment lost 8 bases and the J segment 9 bases; nucleotides outside the gene matches: 16. The CDR3 extends over 16 amino acids. CDR3 sequence reads: CASTTDQGAVGSPLHF. In DNA form, the CDR3 reads TGCGCCAGTACTACGGATCAGGGGGCAGTTGGTTCACCCCTCCACTTT.

The table lists this clonotype with many counts. The chain uses TRBV3-1 and TRBJ2-7; 8 bases align to TRBD1. Trimming took 0 bases from V and 6 from J; bases not matched to a gene: 10. Germline assignment: CDR1 LGHDT and CDR2 YNNKEL (reference sequence). This CDR3 contains 16 residues. CDR3 bases: TGTGCCAGCAGCCAAGAGTTGGTTAGGACAGGGAGCGAGCAGTACTTC. Translated, it gives CASSQELVRTGSEQYF.

The chain combines TRBV5-1 with TRBJ2-5; D is undetermined. V gave up 0 bases and J gave up 1 base, with 7 bases separating them. Germline V gene sequence: CDR1 SGHRS, CDR2 YFSETQ. The CDR3 has 14 residues. CDR3 loop: CASSLGLSQETQYF. DNA for the CDR3: TGCGCCAGCAGCTTGGGGTTATCCCAAGAGACCCAGTACTTC. The full variable domain, in which reference TRBV5-1 and TRBJ2-5 provide the parts outside the CDR3, is KAGVTQTPRYLIKTRGQQVTLSCSPISGHRSVSWYQQTPGQGLQFLFEYFSETQRNKGNFPGRFSGRQFSNSRSEMNVSTLELGDSALYLCASSLGLSQETQYFGPGTRLLVL.

Of note for this clonotype: The conserved final phenylalanine or tryptophan is absent from the CDR3, which likely points to a read error. J is TRBJ2-2 and V is TRBV7-9; 9 nucleotides line up with TRBD1. Germline V gives CDR1 SEHNR, CDR2 FQNEAQ (reference sequence). Trimming cost V 1 base and J 2 bases; bases outside gene matches: 2. The CDR3 extends over 16 amino acids. CDR3 nucleotide sequence: TGTGCCAGCAGCTTAGGGGGACAGGGAAACACCGGGGAGCTGTTTTCT. This translates into CASSLGGQGNTGELFS.

This clonotype was found many times. J is TRBJ2-5 and V is TRBV12-3 or TRBV12-4, with D tentatively TRBD2 (7 bases). The CDR3 runs 14 residues. V shed 3 bases and J shed 1 base, with 9 bases lying between them. The CDR3 is CASSFRGGQETQYF. In nucleotides, the CDR3 is TGTGCCAGCAGTTTTAGGGGGGGCCAAGAGACCCAGTACTTC.

The rearrangement uses TRBV24-1 and TRBJ2-3; TRBD1 aligns across 9 bases. Trimming removed 4 bases from V and 2 bases from J; junction bases left unmatched: 6. CDR3 length equals 16 residues. CDR1 and CDR2 (germline): KGHDR, SFDVKD. CDR3 amino acids: CATSEGTGPHTDTQYF. The CDR3 nucleotides read TGTGCCACCAGTGAGGGGACAGGGCCACACACAGATACGCAGTATTTT.

Comments on this clonotype: This could be a read error, since a much larger clone is one nucleotide away. No conserved phenylalanine or tryptophan ends this CDR3, so it is likely a read error. CDR3 coding DNA: TGTGCCACCAGTGATTTGAGGGCCGGGACAGAGTACAATGAGCAGTTCATC. This sequence encodes CATSDLRAGTEYNEQFI. This chain connects TRBV24-1 to TRBJ2-1; 7 positions match TRBD1. Germline trimming cut 0 bases from V and 4 bases from J; bases unmatched to any gene: 8. The CDR3 is 17 amino acids. Germline V gives CDR1 KGHDR, CDR2 SFDVKD.

This chain joins TRBV28 and TRBJ2-5; perhaps TRBD1 as D (6 bases). Germline CDR1 reads MDHEN; CDR2 reads SYDVKM. Trimming removed 5 bases from V and 2 bases from J, with 21 bases in between. The CDR3 is 17 amino acids. CDR3 residues: CASSPHPGTPSQETQYF. The CDR3 DNA is TGTGCCAGCAGTCCCCATCCCGGGACACCATCTCAAGAGACCCAGTACTTC.

This chain joins TRBV27 and TRBJ2-1; TRBD2 matches 11 bases. V shed 4 bases, J shed 0 bases, and the junction held 14 bases outside the gene matches. Germline V gene data show CDR1 as MNHEY and CDR2 as SMNVEV (reference sequence). This CDR3 has 20 residues. For the CDR3, the DNA is TGTGCCAGCAGTTCACTTCTTGGGACTAGCGGAACCCCCTCCTACAATGAGCAGTTCTTC. Amino acids: CASSSLLGTSGTPSYNEQFF.

This clonotype has ten or more counts. The rearrangement joins TRBV24-1 to TRBJ2-3, with D unclear. Trimming pared 9 bases from V and 3 bases from J, leaving 18 bases between. The CDR3 is 15 residues long. Looked up from germline, CDR1 is KGHDR and CDR2 is SFDVKD. CDR3 in DNA: TGTGCCACCCACCCTGGGTGGTCCGAGACAGATACGCAGTATTTT. Translated, it gives CATHPGWSETDTQYF.

In regard to this clonotype: A clone one base away is much larger, so this may be a read error. The chain joins TRBV5-1 to TRBJ1-2, with D uncertain. The CDR3 is made up of 11 amino acids. Germline lookup yields CDR1 SGHRS and CDR2 YFSETQ. CDR3 residues: CASSPRVGYIF. CDR3 sequence (DNA): TGCGCCAGCAGCCCTAGGGTGGGCTACATCTTC.

This CDR3 is CATSGDSTYEQYF. The CDR3 bases are TGTGCCACCAGTGGGGACAGTACCTACGAGCAGTACTTC. The V call is TRBV24-1, the J call TRBJ2-7; 7 nucleotides line up with TRBD1. The germline CDR1 and CDR2 sequences are KGHDR and SFDVKD. The CDR3 is 13 residues long. Trimming at V came to 5 bases and at J to 2 bases, leaving 2 bases not matched to a gene.

This clonotype has more than one count but fewer than ten. This chain connects TRBV7-2 to TRBJ2-7, with 12 bases that match TRBD2. The V segment lost 5 bases and the J segment 5 bases; nucleotides outside the gene matches: 10. CDR1 is SGHTA, CDR2 FQGNSA, per germline. The length of the CDR3 is 16 residues. The CDR3 reads CASSKRLAGEGHEQYF. The CDR3 DNA reads as TGTGCCAGCAGCAAGAGACTAGCGGGAGAGGGTCACGAGCAGTACTTC.

Ten or more counts support this clonotype. The rearrangement uses TRBV20-1 and TRBJ2-3; 13 nucleotides line up with TRBD2. This CDR3 has 15 amino acids. Trimming removed 3 bases from V and 2 bases from J; junction bases left unmatched: 2. CDR1 DFQATT and CDR2 SNEGSKA come from the germline V gene (reference sequence). CDR3 sequence reads: CSASGTSGNTDTQYF. The DNA of the CDR3 is TGCAGTGCTAGCGGGACTAGCGGGAACACAGATACGCAGTATTTT.